These 31 T cell receptor beta chains were all obtained from the same sample, sequenced in a study of T cell responses to AZD1222 COVID-19 vaccine. The repertoire was sequenced with immunoSEQ multiplex PCR; TCRdb's copy has only in-frame clones and lacks some. The sample yields about 120,000 clones, about 90% seen once. Sequenced material: peripheral blood, taken on day 0 of AZD1222 vaccination. The receptor set was obtained from an adult in good health.

The J gene is TRBJ1-2, the V gene TRBV7-9; no clear D. CDR3 length: 13 amino acids. V lost 3 bases and J 4 bases, leaving 9 bases between the germline ends. CDR1 is SEHNR, CDR2 FQNEAQ, per germline (reference sequence). The CDR3 DNA follows: TGTGCCAGCAGCTTTCCTGGGGTCTATGGCTACACCTTC. It translates to CASSFPGVYGYTF.

This chain uses TRBV11-2 with TRBJ1-1; D might be TRBD1 (5 bases). This CDR3 has 15 residues. Trimming cost V 5 bases and J 0 bases, with 13 bases left between them. CDR1 and CDR2 (germline): SGHAT, FQNNGV. The CDR3 protein is CASSPRTHLNTEAFF. The CDR3 coding sequence is TGTGCCAGCAGCCCTAGGACACATTTGAACACTGAAGCTTTCTTT.

This chain uses TRBV27 with TRBJ1-4, with no clear D. The CDR3 runs 15 residues. Germline-derived CDR1 and CDR2 are MNHEY and SMNVEV (reference sequence). The ends were cut back, 5 bases at V and 3 bases at J, with 13 bases in the middle. CDR3 protein: CASSTLQLANEKLFF. The CDR3, as DNA: TGTGCCAGCAGTACGTTACAGTTGGCTAATGAAAAACTGTTTTTT.

This clone appeared once. The chain is built from TRBV6-6 and TRBJ1-1; 10 bases line up with TRBD1. V lost 6 bases and J lost 5; bases outside the gene matches: 6. The germline V gene has CDR1 MNHNY and CDR2 SVGAGI (reference sequence). The CDR3 is made up of 14 amino acids. Here the CDR3 reads CASSYQGQGTEAFF. In DNA, the CDR3 is TGTGCCAGCAGCTACCAGGGACAGGGGACTGAAGCTTTCTTT.

This sequence joins TRBV27 and TRBJ2-7; a weak D match, TRBD2 (6 bases). The CDR3 consists of 16 residues. Per germline, CDR1 MNHEY and CDR2 SMNVEV (reference sequence). V was cut by 7 bases and J by 2 bases, with 21 bases left in between. CDR3 amino acids: CASTPFGLAQTYEQYF. The CDR3 DNA reads as TGTGCCAGCACGCCCTTTGGGCTAGCGCAGACCTACGAGCAGTACTTC.

V and J are TRBV2 and TRBJ1-2, with D unresolved. V was clipped by 3 bases and J by 5 bases, with 16 bases between them. The CDR3 is 15 amino acids. Germline CDR1 is SNHLY and CDR2 is FYNNEI. Here the CDR3 reads CASSEGRSTSYGYTF. CDR3 nucleotide sequence: TGTGCCAGCAGTGAGGGCAGGTCCACCAGTTATGGCTACACCTTC. The full variable domain, with the rest looked up from reference TRBV2 and TRBJ1-2, is EPEVTQTPSHQVTQMGQEVILRCVPISNHLYFYWYRQILGQKVEFLVSFYNNEISEKSEIFDDQFSVERPDGSNFTLKIRSTKLEDSAMYFCASSEGRSTSYGYTFGSGTRLTVV.

V gene TRBV20-1 combines with J gene TRBJ2-2; no reliable D call. Germline V gene data show CDR1 as DFQATT and CDR2 as SNEGSKA (reference sequence). This CDR3 contains 11 residues. V was clipped by 6 bases and J by 6 bases, with 8 bases between them. The chain's CDR3 is CSARRSGELFF. CDR3 sequence (DNA): TGCAGTGCCCGCAGGTCCGGGGAGCTGTTTTTT.

The chain has TRBV11-2 and TRBJ1-2; D might be TRBD1 (6 bases). The CDR3 totals 16 residues. Germline V gene lookup returns CDR1 SGHAT and CDR2 FQNNGV. The ends were cut back, 0 bases at V and 3 bases at J, with 14 bases in the middle. CDR3 sequence (DNA): TGTGCCAGCAGCTTAGATTTCCCAGGGGTTTACTATGGCTACACCTTC. Its protein product is CASSLDFPGVYYGYTF.

In its sample, this clone was seen once. The genes are TRBV9 and TRBJ1-1; no clear D. Germline V gene sequence: CDR1 SGDLS, CDR2 YYNGEE. The CDR3 covers 14 residues. Trimming pared 2 bases from V and 1 base from J, leaving 9 bases between. The CDR3 DNA sequence: TGTGCCAGCAGCGTGCTGTATTCGAACACTGAAGCTTTCTTT. Translated: CASSVLYSNTEAFF.

The chain links TRBV6-5 to TRBJ1-6; D possibly corresponds to TRBD1 (5 bases). The CDR3 extends over 12 amino acids. V lost 6 bases and J lost 10, with 10 bases in between. Germline values: CDR1 MNHEY, CDR2 SVGAGI. DNA of the CDR3: TGTGCCAGCAGAGAGTGGGACTCACCCCTCCACTTT. It encodes CASREWDSPLHF.

The CDR3 protein is CASSEYQSRELFF. The CDR3, as DNA: TGTGCCAGCAGTGAATATCAGAGCCGGGAGCTGTTTTTT. V gene TRBV6-1 combines with J gene TRBJ2-2; unclear D gene. The CDR3 extends over 13 amino acids. Trimming removed 2 bases from V and 9 bases from J, with 10 bases in between. Germline V gives CDR1 MNHNS, CDR2 SASEGT.

The rearrangement links TRBV14 to TRBJ1-1; D might be TRBD1 (6 bases). Germline CDR1 is SGHDN and CDR2 is FVKESK. There are 14 residues in the CDR3. Trimming removed 7 bases from V and 11 bases from J, with 23 bases in between. CDR3: CASKPTGLDGLAFF. The CDR3 DNA sequence: TGTGCCAGCAAACCTACAGGGTTGGATGGTTTGGCTTTCTTT.

This clone was seen only a few times. The rearrangement uses TRBV28 and TRBJ2-2, with 7 bases that match TRBD2. The germline V gene encodes CDR1 MDHEN and CDR2 SYDVKM. V lost 7 bases, J lost 1 base, and 12 bases stayed unmatched. The CDR3 spans 17 residues. In DNA, the CDR3 is TGTGCCAGCACCATGCCACTAGGCGGGGGGAACACCGGGGAGCTGTTTTTT. Its protein product is CASTMPLGGGNTGELFF.

The rearrangement links TRBV2 to TRBJ1-2, with D perhaps TRBD1 (5 bases). The CDR3 totals 14 residues. Per germline, CDR1 SNHLY and CDR2 FYNNEI. V lost 6 bases and J lost 1, with 12 bases in between. The CDR3 loop reads CASSGETVNYGYTF. Here the CDR3 DNA reads TGTGCCAGCAGCGGGGAGACAGTTAACTATGGCTACACCTTC. Together with reference TRBV2 and TRBJ1-2, the CDR3 gives the full variable domain: EPEVTQTPSHQVTQMGQEVILRCVPISNHLYFYWYRQILGQKVEFLVSFYNNEISEKSEIFDDQFSVERPDGSNFTLKIRSTKLEDSAMYFCASSGETVNYGYTFGSGTRLTVV.

The chain joins TRBV6-1 to TRBJ1-2, with D tentatively TRBD1 (5 bases). Germline CDR1 reads MNHNS; CDR2 reads SASEGT. The V gene lost 2 bases and the J gene lost 6 bases, with 16 bases spanning the gap. This CDR3 spans 15 amino acids. CDR3 protein: CASSERSGGGHGYTF. CDR3 nucleotide sequence: TGTGCCAGCAGTGAAAGGAGTGGCGGGGGTCATGGCTACACCTTC.

The rearrangement links TRBV30 to TRBJ1-2; D unresolved. The CDR3 contains 12 residues. From germline, CDR1 is GTSNPN and CDR2 SVGIG (reference sequence). Trimming shortened V by 0 bases and J by 4 bases, and 6 bases separated the two germline ends. This CDR3 reads CAWSVRGYGYTF. The CDR3 DNA reads TGTGCCTGGAGTGTACGGGGCTATGGCTACACCTTC.

The gene calls are TRBV5-1 and TRBJ2-5; D is possibly TRBD1 (5 bases). V was trimmed by 7 bases and J by 2 bases, leaving 12 bases between them. Germline V gene data show CDR1 as SGHRS and CDR2 as YFSETQ. CDR3 size: 13 residues. CDR3 sequence reads: CASGAASQETQYF. CDR3 DNA: TGCGCCAGCGGGGCAGCGTCGCAAGAGACCCAGTACTTC.

This clone was counted once. For the CDR3, the DNA is TGTGCCAGCAGTTTGGTGGATACGCAGTATTTT. Translation: CASSLVDTQYF. The chain employs TRBV12-3 or TRBV12-4 and TRBJ2-3; D is undetermined. V lost 3 bases to trimming and J lost 6 bases, with 4 bases between them. The CDR3 covers 11 residues.

This chain's CDR3 is CSATRGDTQYF. CDR3 bases: TGCAGTGCTACCCGGGGGGATACGCAGTATTTT. V and J are TRBV20-1 and TRBJ2-3, with D perhaps TRBD2 (6 bases). Germline V CDR1 and CDR2: DFQATT, SNEGSKA (reference sequence). This CDR3 has 11 residues. V was trimmed by 4 bases and J by 6 bases, leaving 8 bases between them.

This clone was detected once. This chain uses TRBV7-9 with TRBJ1-2; 7 bases are a match to TRBD1. This CDR3 is built from 14 residues. The ends lost 4 bases at V and 4 bases at J; junction bases unmatched: 6. CDR1 SEHNR and CDR2 FQNEAQ come from the germline V gene (reference sequence). The CDR3 coding sequence is TGTGCCAGCAGCTCCCAGACAGGGAGCTATGGCTACACCTTC. The encoded protein is CASSSQTGSYGYTF. Looking up the rest from reference TRBV7-9 and TRBJ1-2 gives the full variable domain: DTGVSQNPRHKITKRGQNVTFRCDPISEHNRLYWYRQTLGQGPEFLTYFQNEAQLEKSRLLSDRFSAERPKGSFSTLEIQRTEQGDSAMYLCASSSQTGSYGYTFGSGTRLTVV.

J is TRBJ2-5 and V is TRBV5-1; D ambiguous. Looked up from germline, CDR1 is SGHRS and CDR2 is YFSETQ. This CDR3 has 17 amino acids. Trimming took 1 base from V and 5 from J, leaving 21 bases between them. CDR3 bases: TGCGCCAGCAGCTTGAATACGGGCTTGGGTACGAGGGAGACCCAGTACTTC. The encoded protein is CASSLNTGLGTRETQYF.

V and J are TRBV5-4 and TRBJ1-6, with D uncertain. The germline V gene encodes CDR1 SGHNT and CDR2 YYREEE (reference sequence). The CDR3 sequence is 16 residues long. The V and J ends lost 0 bases and 0 bases respectively, with 7 bases between them. CDR3 protein: CASSLVRSSYNSPLHF. The CDR3 DNA is TGTGCCAGCAGCTTGGTTCGGAGCTCCTATAATTCACCCCTCCACTTT.

This chain connects TRBV6-5 to TRBJ1-5, with 8 bases lining up with TRBD1. CDR1 MNHEY and CDR2 SVGAGI come from the germline V gene. With 4 bases clipped from V and 7 bases from J, the junction kept 6 bases outside the gene matches. The CDR3 is made up of 14 amino acids. For the CDR3, the DNA is TGTGCCAGCAGTTCTACAGGGGGGAGGCAGCCCCAGCATTTT. Residues: CASSSTGGRQPQHF.

V gene TRBV28 combines with J gene TRBJ2-1; D assignment may be TRBD1 or TRBD2 (5 bases each). The CDR3 extends over 15 amino acids. The V and J ends lost 0 bases and 5 bases respectively, with 11 bases between them. CDR1 is MDHEN and CDR2 is SYDVKM in the germline V gene. This CDR3 reads CASSLWGDRDNEQFF. CDR3 nucleotides: TGTGCCAGCAGTTTATGGGGGGACCGAGACAATGAGCAGTTCTTC.

The chain has TRBV7-9 and TRBJ1-1; D call uncertain. V was trimmed by 5 bases and J by 3 bases, leaving 16 bases between them. The germline gives CDR1 SEHNR, CDR2 FQNEAQ (reference sequence). The CDR3 covers 15 residues. The CDR3 here is CASSHNPEVDTEAFF. Here the CDR3 DNA reads TGTGCCAGCAGCCACAACCCGGAGGTCGACACTGAAGCTTTCTTT. Full variable domain (missing parts from reference TRBV7-9 and TRBJ1-1): DTGVSQNPRHKITKRGQNVTFRCDPISEHNRLYWYRQTLGQGPEFLTYFQNEAQLEKSRLLSDRFSAERPKGSFSTLEIQRTEQGDSAMYLCASSHNPEVDTEAFFGQGTRLTVV.

The sample holds one count of this clone. The chain links TRBV11-2 to TRBJ2-3; the match to TRBD2 covers 7 bases. The CDR3 has 13 amino acids. V was clipped by 0 bases and J by 10 bases; unmatched bases: 4. Germline V lookup: CDR1 SGHAT, CDR2 FQNNGV. CDR3 amino acids: CASSLEGLRAQYF. The CDR3 bases are TGTGCCAGCAGCTTAGAGGGACTACGGGCGCAGTATTTT.

This clone has a single count. V usage is TRBV24-1 and J usage is TRBJ2-1, with D possibly being TRBD2 (6 bases). The CDR3 is 14 residues long. The V gene lost 3 bases and the J gene lost 7 bases, with 12 bases spanning the gap. Germline V gene data show CDR1 as KGHDR and CDR2 as SFDVKD. The CDR3 region has the DNA TGTGCCACCAGTGATGGGGGGAAATTAAATGAGCAGTTCTTC. This translates into CATSDGGKLNEQFF.

The chain recombines TRBV19 with TRBJ2-7, with 9 bases lining up with TRBD1. The CDR3 length is 15 residues. J was trimmed by 5 bases and V by 1 base; bases with no gene match: 6. Germline CDR1 and CDR2: LNHDA and SQIVND (reference sequence). In DNA, the CDR3 is TGTGCCAGTAGTATAGGGACAGGGGTGGCAAACGAGCAGTACTTC. It translates to CASSIGTGVANEQYF.

This clone was found once. J is TRBJ2-2 and V is TRBV28; 7 bases map to TRBD2. The trim removed 6 bases at V and 5 bases at J, leaving 0 bases unmatched. The length of the CDR3 is 12 residues. CDR1 and CDR2 (germline): MDHEN, SYDVKM. The CDR3 coding sequence is TGTGCCAGCAGGCGGGGGACCGGGGAGCTGTTTTTT. Translation gives CASRRGTGELFF.

The chain carries TRBV6-5 and TRBJ1-2; D gene unclear. Trimming took 6 bases from V and 2 from J, leaving 13 bases between them. This CDR3 has 14 amino acids. Per germline, CDR1 MNHEY and CDR2 SVGAGI. CDR3 nucleotides: TGTGCCAGCAGACCCATAGGCGGGAACTATGGCTACACCTTC. Amino acid sequence: CASRPIGGNYGYTF.

V gene TRBV9 combines with J gene TRBJ1-3; tentative D call: TRBD1 (5 bases). CDR1 SGDLS and CDR2 YYNGEE come from the germline V gene. The CDR3 has 15 amino acids. V was pared by 3 bases and J by 0 bases, with 10 bases between. CDR3 residues: CASSADRVSGNTIYF. The CDR3 nucleotides read TGTGCCAGCAGCGCCGACAGAGTCTCTGGAAACACCATATATTTT.